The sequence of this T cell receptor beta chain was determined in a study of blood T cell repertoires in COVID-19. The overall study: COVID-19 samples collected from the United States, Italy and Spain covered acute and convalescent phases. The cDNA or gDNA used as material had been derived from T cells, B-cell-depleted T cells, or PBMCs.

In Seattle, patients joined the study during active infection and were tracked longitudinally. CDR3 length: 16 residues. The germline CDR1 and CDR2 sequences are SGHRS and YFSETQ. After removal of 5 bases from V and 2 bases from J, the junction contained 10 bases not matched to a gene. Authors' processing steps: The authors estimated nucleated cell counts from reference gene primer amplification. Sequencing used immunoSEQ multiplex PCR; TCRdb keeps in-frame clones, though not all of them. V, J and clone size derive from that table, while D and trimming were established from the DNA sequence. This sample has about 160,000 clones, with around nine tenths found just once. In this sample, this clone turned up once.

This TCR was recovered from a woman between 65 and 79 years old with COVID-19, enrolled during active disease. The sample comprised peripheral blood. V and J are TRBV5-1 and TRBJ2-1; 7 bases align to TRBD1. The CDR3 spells CASRLTGVPAYNEQFF. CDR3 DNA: TGCGCCAGCAGACTTACAGGGGTCCCCGCCTACAATGAGCAGTTCTTC. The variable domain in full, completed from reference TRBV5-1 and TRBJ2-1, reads KAGVTQTPRYLIKTRGQQVTLSCSPISGHRSVSWYQQTPGQGLQFLFEYFSETQRNKGNFPGRFSGRQFSNSRSEMNVSTLELGDSALYLCASRLTGVPAYNEQFFGPGTRLTVL.